This T cell receptor (beta chain) was recorded in a study of cytomegalovirus exposure and HLA in healthy donors. About the research overall: Unique TCR beta sequences numbering approximately 120 million came from approximately 180 million T cells in an earlier analysis.

PCR involved 60 Vbeta and 13 Jbeta primers. Assay: immunoSEQ multiplex PCR; the TCRdb copy retains only in-frame clones and omits some. Among over 100,000 clones listed, about 74% were seen once. This clone was seen once. Between the trimmed V and J ends, which lost 0 bases and 6 bases, there was a span of 4 bases. Germline V CDR1 and CDR2: SGDLS, YYNGEE. This CDR3 region has 12 residues. The sample consisted of PBMCs. This TCR was sampled from a young man in good health and CMV-seropositive. V is TRBV9 and J is TRBJ2-1, with unresolved D. The CDR3 bases are TGTGCCAGCAGCGTAGAGCGCAATGAGCAGTTCTTC. Amino acids: CASSVERNEQFF.